This record covers a single T cell receptor beta chain. Its target is not known. TCRdb keeps only in-frame clones here, not all; method: immunoSEQ multiplex PCR. The table includes 4,000 to 5,000 clones, about 86% detected once. V was shortened by 2 bases and J by 7 bases, with 15 bases between the two germline ends. CDR1 is MDHEN and CDR2 is SYDVKM in the germline V gene. The CDR3 has 15 residues. Macro-dissection enriched premalignant or tumor cells before nucleic acid extraction. The data derive from a study of immune evolution from preneoplasia to lung adenocarcinoma. Across the whole study: HLA loss of heterozygosity: under 7.5% AIS, about 15% MIA, around 35% ADC, none AAH. Whole-study results and caveats: Top clone share appeared to fall from AAH through AIS, MIA, adenocarcinoma. KRAS-mutant nodules had the highest T cell clonality.

The sequenced sample consisted of FFPE minimally invasive lung adenocarcinoma tissue. This receptor was identified in a person in their 70s with lung adenocarcinoma. This chain connects TRBV28 to TRBJ1-5, with D maybe TRBD1 (6 bases). CDR3 sequence (DNA): TGTGCCAGCAGTTTACAGGGGTCTTTCCGACAGCCCCAGCATTTT. Amino acids: CASSLQGSFRQPQHF.